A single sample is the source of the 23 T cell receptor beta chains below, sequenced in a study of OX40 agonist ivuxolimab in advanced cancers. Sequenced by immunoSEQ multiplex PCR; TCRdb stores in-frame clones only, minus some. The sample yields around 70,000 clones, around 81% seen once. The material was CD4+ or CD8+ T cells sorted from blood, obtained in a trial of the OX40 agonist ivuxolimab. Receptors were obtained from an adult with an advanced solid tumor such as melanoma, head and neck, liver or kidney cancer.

The CDR3 here is CAWRLYSVGEQYF. For the CDR3, the DNA is TGTGCCTGGAGACTTTACTCGGTCGGCGAGCAGTACTTC. V usage is TRBV30 and J usage is TRBJ2-7; no clear D gene. In germline, CDR1 is GTSNPN, CDR2 SVGIG (reference sequence). This CDR3 has 13 amino acids. Trimming stripped 3 bases from V and 6 bases from J, with 15 bases between.

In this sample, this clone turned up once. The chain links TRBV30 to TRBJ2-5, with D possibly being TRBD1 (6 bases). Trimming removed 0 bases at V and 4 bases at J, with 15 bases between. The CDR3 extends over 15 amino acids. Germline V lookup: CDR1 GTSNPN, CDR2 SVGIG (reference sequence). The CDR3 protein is CAWSVGQSWGETQYF. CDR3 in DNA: TGTGCCTGGAGTGTAGGACAGTCATGGGGAGAGACCCAGTACTTC.

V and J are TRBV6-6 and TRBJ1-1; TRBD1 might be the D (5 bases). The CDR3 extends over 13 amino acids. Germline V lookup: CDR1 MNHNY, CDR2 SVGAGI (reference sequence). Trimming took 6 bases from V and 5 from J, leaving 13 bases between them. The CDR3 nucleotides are TGTGCCAGCAGGGTCAGGGTCTTAACTGAAGCTTTCTTT. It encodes CASRVRVLTEAFF.

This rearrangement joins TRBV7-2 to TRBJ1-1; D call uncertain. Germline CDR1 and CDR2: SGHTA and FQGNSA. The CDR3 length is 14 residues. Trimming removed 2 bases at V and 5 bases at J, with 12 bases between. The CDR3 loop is CASSLQTGGTEAFF. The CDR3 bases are TGTGCCAGCAGCTTACAGACGGGAGGAACTGAAGCTTTCTTT.

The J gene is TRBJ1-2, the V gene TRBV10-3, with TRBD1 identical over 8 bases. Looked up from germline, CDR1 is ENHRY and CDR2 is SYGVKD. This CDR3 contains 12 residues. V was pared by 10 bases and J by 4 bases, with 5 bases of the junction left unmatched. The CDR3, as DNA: TGTGCCACGACAGGGGATAGCTATGGCTACACCTTC. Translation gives CATTGDSYGYTF.

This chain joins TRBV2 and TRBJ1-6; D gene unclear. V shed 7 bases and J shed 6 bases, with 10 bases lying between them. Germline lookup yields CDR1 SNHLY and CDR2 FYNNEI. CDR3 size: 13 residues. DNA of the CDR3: TGTGCCAGCATGGTACAGCTTAATTCACCCCTCCACTTT. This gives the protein CASMVQLNSPLHF.

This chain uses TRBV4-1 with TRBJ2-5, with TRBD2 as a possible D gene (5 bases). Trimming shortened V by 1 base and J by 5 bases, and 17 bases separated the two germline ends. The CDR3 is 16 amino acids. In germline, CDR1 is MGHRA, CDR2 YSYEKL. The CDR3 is CASSQGAREALETQYF. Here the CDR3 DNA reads TGCGCCAGCAGCCAAGGGGCTCGGGAAGCATTGGAGACCCAGTACTTC.

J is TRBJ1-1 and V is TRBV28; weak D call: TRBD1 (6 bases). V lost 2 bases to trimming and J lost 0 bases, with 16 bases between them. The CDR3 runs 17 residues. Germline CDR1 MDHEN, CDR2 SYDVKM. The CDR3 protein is CASSLPGGRGMNTEAFF. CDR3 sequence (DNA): TGTGCCAGCAGTTTACCCGGGGGCAGGGGAATGAACACTGAAGCTTTCTTT.

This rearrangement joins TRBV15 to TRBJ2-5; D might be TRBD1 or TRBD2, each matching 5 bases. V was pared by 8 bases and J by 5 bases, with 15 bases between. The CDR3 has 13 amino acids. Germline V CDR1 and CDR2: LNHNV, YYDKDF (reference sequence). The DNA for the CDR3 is TGTGCCACCCGTCCGGGGCCAGTGGAGACCCAGTACTTC. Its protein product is CATRPGPVETQYF.

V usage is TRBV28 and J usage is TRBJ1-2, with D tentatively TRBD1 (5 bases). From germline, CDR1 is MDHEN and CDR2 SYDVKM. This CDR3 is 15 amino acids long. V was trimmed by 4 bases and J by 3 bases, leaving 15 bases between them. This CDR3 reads CASSSPSPGHYGYTF. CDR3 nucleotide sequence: TGTGCCAGCAGTTCCCCAAGCCCAGGGCACTATGGCTACACCTTC.

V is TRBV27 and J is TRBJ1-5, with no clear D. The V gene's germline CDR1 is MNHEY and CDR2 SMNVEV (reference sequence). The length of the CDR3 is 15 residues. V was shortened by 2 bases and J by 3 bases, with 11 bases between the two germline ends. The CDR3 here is CASSLVGLDNQPQHF. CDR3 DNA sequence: TGTGCCAGCAGTTTAGTCGGGCTCGACAATCAGCCCCAGCATTTT.

CDR3 amino acids: CASSPTWGSANYGYTF. The CDR3 nucleotides are TGTGCCAGCTCACCTACTTGGGGTTCAGCTAACTATGGCTACACCTTC. This chain links TRBV18 with TRBJ1-2, with D uncertain. Germline V gene lookup returns CDR1 KGHSH and CDR2 LQKENI. The CDR3 contains 16 residues. The V end was cut by 3 bases, the J end by 0 bases, with 14 bases between.

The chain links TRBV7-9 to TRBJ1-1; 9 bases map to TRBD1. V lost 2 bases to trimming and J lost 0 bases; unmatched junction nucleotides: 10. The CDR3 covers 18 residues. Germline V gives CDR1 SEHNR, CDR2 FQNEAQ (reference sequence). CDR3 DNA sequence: TGTGCCAGCAGCTTATTTGGACAGGGGTATGCGGTGAACACTGAAGCTTTCTTT. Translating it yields CASSLFGQGYAVNTEAFF.

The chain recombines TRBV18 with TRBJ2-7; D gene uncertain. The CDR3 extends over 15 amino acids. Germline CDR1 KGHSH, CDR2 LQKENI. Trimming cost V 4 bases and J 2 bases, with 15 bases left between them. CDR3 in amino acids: CASSQVQATTYEQYF. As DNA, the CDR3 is TGTGCCAGCTCACAAGTTCAGGCCACTACCTACGAGCAGTACTTC.

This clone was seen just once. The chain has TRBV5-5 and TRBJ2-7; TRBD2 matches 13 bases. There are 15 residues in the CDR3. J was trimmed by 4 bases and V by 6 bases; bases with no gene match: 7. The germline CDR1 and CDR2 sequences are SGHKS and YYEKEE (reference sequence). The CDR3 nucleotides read TGTGCCAGCAACAGACGGACTAGCGGGAGTTACGAGCAGTACTTC. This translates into CASNRRTSGSYEQYF.

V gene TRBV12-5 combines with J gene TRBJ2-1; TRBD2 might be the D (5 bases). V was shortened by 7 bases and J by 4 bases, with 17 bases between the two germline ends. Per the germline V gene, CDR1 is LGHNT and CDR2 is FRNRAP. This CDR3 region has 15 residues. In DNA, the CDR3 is TGTGCTAGTGCCCGCGGCCGGGGAAGTTACAATGAGCAGTTCTTC. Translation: CASARGRGSYNEQFF.

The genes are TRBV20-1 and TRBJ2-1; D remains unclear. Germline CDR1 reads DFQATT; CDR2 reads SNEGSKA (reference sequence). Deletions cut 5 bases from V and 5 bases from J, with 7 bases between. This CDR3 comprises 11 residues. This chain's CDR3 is CSARADNEQFF. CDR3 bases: TGCAGTGCTCGAGCCGACAATGAGCAGTTCTTC.

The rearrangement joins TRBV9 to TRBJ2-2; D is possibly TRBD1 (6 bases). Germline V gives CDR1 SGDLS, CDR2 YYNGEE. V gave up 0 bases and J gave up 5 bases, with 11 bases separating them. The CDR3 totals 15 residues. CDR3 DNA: TGTGCCAGCAGCGTAGTTGGACAGATGACCGGGGAGCTGTTTTTT. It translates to CASSVVGQMTGELFF.

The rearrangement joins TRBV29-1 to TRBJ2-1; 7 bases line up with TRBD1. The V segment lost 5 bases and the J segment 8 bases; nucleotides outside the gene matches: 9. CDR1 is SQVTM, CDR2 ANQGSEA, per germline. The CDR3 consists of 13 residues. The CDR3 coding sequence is TGCAGCGTTCCTAGACAGGGTACGGATGAGCAGTTCTTC. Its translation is CSVPRQGTDEQFF.

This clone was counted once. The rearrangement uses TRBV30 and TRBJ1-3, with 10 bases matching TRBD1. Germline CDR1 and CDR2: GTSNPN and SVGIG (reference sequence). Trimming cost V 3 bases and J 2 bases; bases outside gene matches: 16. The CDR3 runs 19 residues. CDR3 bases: TGTGCCTGGAGGCGACAGGGGGCGAGTTTTCGATATCCTGGAAACACCATATATTTT. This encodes CAWRRQGASFRYPGNTIYF.

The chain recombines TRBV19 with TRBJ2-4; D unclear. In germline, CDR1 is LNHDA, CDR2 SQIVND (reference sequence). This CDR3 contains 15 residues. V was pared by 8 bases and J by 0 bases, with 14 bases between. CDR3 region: CASRQTSLAKNIQYF. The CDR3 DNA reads TGTGCCAGTCGGCAGACATCCTTAGCCAAAAACATTCAGTACTTC.

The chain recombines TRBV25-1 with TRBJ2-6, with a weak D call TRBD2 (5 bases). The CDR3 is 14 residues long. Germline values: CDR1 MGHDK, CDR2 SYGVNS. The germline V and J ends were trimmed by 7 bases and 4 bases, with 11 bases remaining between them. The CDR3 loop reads CASTRVTGANVLTF. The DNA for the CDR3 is TGTGCCAGCACGCGGGTAACGGGGGCCAACGTCCTGACTTTC.

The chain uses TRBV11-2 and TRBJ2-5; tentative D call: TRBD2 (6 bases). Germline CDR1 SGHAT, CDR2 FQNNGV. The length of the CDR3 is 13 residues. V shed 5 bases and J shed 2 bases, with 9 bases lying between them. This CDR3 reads CASSLSGQETQYF. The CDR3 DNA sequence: TGTGCCAGCAGCCTTAGCGGTCAAGAGACCCAGTACTTC. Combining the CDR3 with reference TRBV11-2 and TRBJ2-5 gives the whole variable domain EAGVAQSPRYKIIEKRQSVAFWCNPISGHATLYWYQQILGQGPKLLIQFQNNGVVDDSQLPKDRFSAERLKGVDSTLKIQPAKLEDSAVYLCASSLSGQETQYFGPGTRLLVL.